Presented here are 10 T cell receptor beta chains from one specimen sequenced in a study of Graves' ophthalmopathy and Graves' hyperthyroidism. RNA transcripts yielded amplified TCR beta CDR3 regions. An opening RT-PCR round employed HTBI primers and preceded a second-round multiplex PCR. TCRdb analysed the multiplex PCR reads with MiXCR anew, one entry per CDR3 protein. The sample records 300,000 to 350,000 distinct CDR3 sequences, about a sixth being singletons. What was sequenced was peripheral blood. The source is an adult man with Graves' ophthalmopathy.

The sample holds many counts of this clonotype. CDR3 bases: TGTGCCAGCAGCTTAGTCGTCGGGCTCCTATACGAGCAGTACTTC. It is translated as CASSLVVGLLYEQYF. The chain recombines TRBV11-2 with TRBJ2-7; no clear D gene. Germline V lookup: CDR1 SGHAT, CDR2 FQNNGV. V was clipped by 1 base and J by 4 bases, with 14 bases between them. CDR3 size: 15 residues.

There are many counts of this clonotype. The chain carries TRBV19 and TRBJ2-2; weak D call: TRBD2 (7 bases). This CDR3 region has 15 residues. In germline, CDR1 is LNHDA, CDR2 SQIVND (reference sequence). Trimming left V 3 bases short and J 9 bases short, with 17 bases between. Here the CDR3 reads CASSIYLGGPRELFF. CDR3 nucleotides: TGTGCCAGTAGTATCTACCTCGGGGGGCCCCGGGAGCTGTTTTTT.

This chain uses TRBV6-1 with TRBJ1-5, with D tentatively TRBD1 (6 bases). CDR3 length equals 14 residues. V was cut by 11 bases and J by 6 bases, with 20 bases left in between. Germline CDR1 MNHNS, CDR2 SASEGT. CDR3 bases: TGTGCCGGACTAGGGGGGGGCGACGGTCAGCCCCAGCATTTT. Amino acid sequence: CAGLGGGDGQPQHF.

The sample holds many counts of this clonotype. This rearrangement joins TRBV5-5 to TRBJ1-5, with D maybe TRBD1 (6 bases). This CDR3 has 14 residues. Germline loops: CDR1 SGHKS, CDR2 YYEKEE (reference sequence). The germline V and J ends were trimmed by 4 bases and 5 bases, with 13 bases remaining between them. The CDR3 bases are TGTGCCAGCAGCGAACAGGGAATCCATCAGCCCCAGCATTTT. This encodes CASSEQGIHQPQHF.

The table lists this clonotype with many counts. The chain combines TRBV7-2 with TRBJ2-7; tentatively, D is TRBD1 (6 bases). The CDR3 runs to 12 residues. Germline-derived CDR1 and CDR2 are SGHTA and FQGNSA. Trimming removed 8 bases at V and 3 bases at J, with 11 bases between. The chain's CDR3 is CASSRGYYEQYF. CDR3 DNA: TGTGCCAGCTCCAGGGGTTACTACGAGCAGTACTTC.

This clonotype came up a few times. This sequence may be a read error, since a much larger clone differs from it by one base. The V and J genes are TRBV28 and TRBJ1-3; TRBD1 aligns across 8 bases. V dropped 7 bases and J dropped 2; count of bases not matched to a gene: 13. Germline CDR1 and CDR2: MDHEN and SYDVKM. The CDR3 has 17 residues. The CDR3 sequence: CASNTGQGLSPGNTIYF. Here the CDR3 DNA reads TGTGCCAGCAACACAGGACAGGGTCTATCCCCTGGAAACACCATATATTTT. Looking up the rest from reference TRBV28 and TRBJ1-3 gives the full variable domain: DVKVTQSSRYLVKRTGEKVFLECVQDMDHENMFWYRQDPGLGLRLIYFSYDVKMKEKGDIPEGYSVSREKKERFSLILESASTNQTSMYLCASNTGQGLSPGNTIYFGEGSWLTVV.

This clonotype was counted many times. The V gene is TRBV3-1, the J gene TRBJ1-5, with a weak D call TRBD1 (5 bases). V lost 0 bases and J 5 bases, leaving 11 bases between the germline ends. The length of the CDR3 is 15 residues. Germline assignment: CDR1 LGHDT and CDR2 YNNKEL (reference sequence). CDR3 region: CASSQDSGRYQPQHF. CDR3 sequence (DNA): TGTGCCAGCAGCCAAGATTCGGGGCGATATCAGCCCCAGCATTTT.

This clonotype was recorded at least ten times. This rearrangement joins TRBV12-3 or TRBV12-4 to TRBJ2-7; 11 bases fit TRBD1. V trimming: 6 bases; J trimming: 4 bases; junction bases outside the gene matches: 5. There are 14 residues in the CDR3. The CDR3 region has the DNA TGTGCCAGCAGGTCCGGGACAGGGGGATACGAGCAGTACTTC. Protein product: CASRSGTGGYEQYF.

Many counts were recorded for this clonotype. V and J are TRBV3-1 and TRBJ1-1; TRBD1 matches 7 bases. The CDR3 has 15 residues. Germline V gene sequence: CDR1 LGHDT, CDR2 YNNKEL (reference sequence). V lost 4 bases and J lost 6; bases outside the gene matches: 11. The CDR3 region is CASSLRETGYPEAFF. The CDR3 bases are TGTGCCAGCAGCCTAAGAGAGACAGGGTATCCTGAAGCTTTCTTT.

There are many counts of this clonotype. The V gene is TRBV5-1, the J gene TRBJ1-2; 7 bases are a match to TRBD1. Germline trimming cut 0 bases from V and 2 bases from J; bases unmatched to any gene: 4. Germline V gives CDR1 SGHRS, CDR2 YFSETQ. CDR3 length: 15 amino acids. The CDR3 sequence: CASSLAPGQNYGYTF. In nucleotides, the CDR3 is TGCGCCAGCAGCTTGGCTCCGGGACAGAACTATGGCTACACCTTC.